This is a list of T cell receptor beta chains from one sample in a study of T cell repertoires in cytomegalovirus infection. TCRdb itself ran the reads through MiXCR, one entry per CDR3 protein. The table lists a few hundred thousand distinct CDR3 sequences, 26% of them singletons. Sequenced sample: PBMCs. Receptors originate from a human donor in good health (CMV status not recorded). Some clones in this sample may be carry-over from other donors' samples. The CDR3 runs from the conserved cysteine through the conserved F or W. Fields, in order: clone size, J gene, V gene, D gene, CDR3 protein, CDR3 DNA. A D gene is named only where the DNA matches it firmly. Size is omitted from some rows. Given values are once, few, many or a class for expanded clones.

size: -
J: TRBJ2-3
V: TRBV7-2
D: TRBD1
CDR3: CASSPLQGEKYSTDTQYF
DNA: TGTGCCAGCAGCCCCCTACAGGGGGAGAAGTACAGCACAGATACGCAGTATTTT

size: -
J: TRBJ2-5
V: TRBV7-9
D: TRBD2
CDR3: CASSLASGIRKTQYF
DNA: TGTGCCAGCAGCTTGGCTAGCGGGATCAGGAAGACCCAGTACTTC

size: -
J: TRBJ1-2
V: TRBV4-1
D: -
CDR3: CASSQDPGSVPGYTF
DNA: TGCGCCAGCAGCCAAGATCCGGGTTCCGTTCCTGGCTACACCTTC

size: -
J: TRBJ2-1
V: TRBV7-8
D: TRBD2
CDR3: CASSSSPGTGGSSGREQFF
DNA: TGTGCCAGCAGCTCGTCACCCGGGACAGGTGGAAGTAGCGGGAGGGAGCAGTTCTTC

size: -
J: TRBJ2-3
V: TRBV13
D: TRBD2
CDR3: CPSSDPLAGGMSTDTQYF
DNA: TGTCCCAGCAGCGACCCTCTAGCGGGAGGGATGAGCACAGATACGCAGTATTTT

size: many
J: TRBJ2-1
V: TRBV12-3/TRBV12-4
D: -
CDR3: CASSGGASSYNEQFF
DNA: TGTGCCAGCAGCGGGGGTGCAAGCTCCTACAATGAGCAGTTCTTC

size: -
J: TRBJ2-1
V: TRBV20-1
D: -
CDR3: CSARDRPSASWDEQFF
DNA: TGCAGTGCTAGAGATCGCCCTAGCGCTTCTTGGGATGAGCAGTTCTTC

size: -
J: TRBJ2-1
V: TRBV11-2
D: TRBD2
CDR3: CASSSAWGTSENNEQFF
DNA: TGTGCCAGCAGCTCCGCCTGGGGGACTAGCGAGAACAATGAGCAGTTCTTC

size: many
J: TRBJ1-1
V: TRBV4-1
D: TRBD1
CDR3: CASSQSSGQFANTEAFF
DNA: TGCGCCAGCAGCCAGTCATCGGGACAGTTCGCGAACACTGAAGCTTTCTTT

size: many
J: TRBJ2-1
V: TRBV6-2/TRBV6-3
D: TRBD2
CDR3: CASSRGGWGYNEQFF
DNA: TGTGCCAGCAGTCGCGGGGGATGGGGGTACAATGAGCAGTTCTTC

size: many
J: TRBJ2-1
V: TRBV7-9
D: -
CDR3: CACGLGPHNEQFF
DNA: TGTGCTTGTGGCCTGGGACCGCACAATGAGCAGTTCTTC

size: few
J: TRBJ2-5
V: TRBV7-2
D: -
CDR3: CASSAETGSATQYF
DNA: TGTGCCAGCAGCGCGGAGACAGGTTCGGCGACCCAGTACTTC

size: -
J: TRBJ1-1
V: TRBV3-1
D: TRBD1
CDR3: CASSPRDREAFF
DNA: TGTGCCAGCAGCCCAAGGGACAGGGAAGCTTTCTTT

size: -
J: TRBJ1-2
V: TRBV20-1
D: TRBD1
CDR3: CSARVRRTGPTINYGYTF
DNA: TGCAGTGCTAGAGTTCGCAGGACAGGCCCGACCATTAACTATGGCTACACCTTC

size: -
J: TRBJ2-7
V: TRBV7-9
D: -
CDR3: CASSFSGDSTYEQYF
DNA: TGTGCCAGCAGCTTCTCAGGGGACTCAACCTACGAGCAGTACTTC

size: few
J: TRBJ2-5
V: TRBV7-2
D: -
CDR3: CASSTLPPETQYF
DNA: TGTGCCAGCAGCACCCTCCCTCCGGAGACCCAGTACTTC

size: -
J: TRBJ1-1
V: TRBV20-1
D: TRBD1
CDR3: CSARRTGGTEAFF
DNA: TGCAGTGCTAGAAGAACAGGGGGCACTGAAGCTTTCTTT

size: many
J: TRBJ2-1
V: TRBV29-1
D: -
CDR3: CSVGASNNEQFF
DNA: TGCAGCGTTGGGGCTAGCAACAATGAGCAGTTCTTC

size: many
J: TRBJ1-2
V: TRBV6-2/TRBV6-3
D: -
CDR3: CASTQVGVYYGYTF
DNA: TGTGCCAGCACCCAAGTCGGGGTCTACTATGGCTACACCTTC

size: many
J: TRBJ1-2
V: TRBV7-2
D: -
CDR3: CASSLVGGLDYGYTF
DNA: TGTGCCAGCAGCTTAGTTGGGGGGCTTGACTATGGCTACACCTTC

size: -
J: TRBJ2-1
V: TRBV20-1
D: -
CDR3: CSASRLAYEQFF
DNA: TGCAGTGCTAGTCGGCTAGCCTATGAGCAGTTCTTC

size: -
J: TRBJ2-2
V: TRBV24-1
D: TRBD1
CDR3: CATSVRDRAGELFF
DNA: TGTGCCACCAGTGTGCGTGACAGGGCCGGGGAGCTGTTTTTT

size: many
J: TRBJ2-3
V: TRBV7-2
D: TRBD2
CDR3: CASSLLAGLFTSTDTQYF
DNA: TGTGCCAGCAGCTTATTAGCGGGGCTATTCACTAGCACAGATACGCAGTATTTT

size: many
J: TRBJ1-6
V: TRBV7-2
D: TRBD1
CDR3: CASSLTGQGALRSPLHF
DNA: TGTGCCAGCAGCTTAACGGGACAGGGGGCCTTGAGGTCACCCCTCCACTTT

size: -
J: TRBJ2-7
V: TRBV7-6
D: -
CDR3: CASSPPLSHEQYF
DNA: TGTGCCAGCAGCCCCCCTCTTTCACACGAGCAGTACTTC

size: many
J: TRBJ2-2
V: TRBV7-2
D: -
CDR3: CASSLVSADTGELFF
DNA: TGTGCCAGCAGCTTAGTTTCCGCTGACACCGGGGAGCTGTTTTTT

size: many
J: TRBJ2-5
V: TRBV7-2
D: -
CDR3: CASRLSGSGETQYF
DNA: TGTGCCAGCAGACTATCCGGGAGCGGGGAGACCCAGTACTTC

size: few
J: TRBJ1-5
V: TRBV12-3/TRBV12-4
D: TRBD1
CDR3: CASSSQGDSNQPQHF
DNA: TGTGCCAGCAGTTCACAGGGGGACAGCAATCAGCCCCAGCATTTT

size: few
J: TRBJ1-1
V: TRBV19
D: -
CDR3: CASSIHEIQNTEAFF
DNA: TGTGCCAGTAGTATCCATGAGATCCAGAACACTGAAGCTTTCTTT

size: few
J: TRBJ2-1
V: TRBV12-3/TRBV12-4
D: TRBD1
CDR3: CASSPRTGLGYNEQFF
DNA: TGTGCCAGCAGTCCAAGGACAGGGTTAGGGTACAATGAGCAGTTCTTC

size: -
J: TRBJ2-5
V: TRBV6-2/TRBV6-3
D: TRBD2
CDR3: CASRVAGGKETQYF
DNA: TGTGCCAGCAGGGTAGCGGGAGGAAAAGAGACCCAGTACTTC

size: -
J: TRBJ2-2
V: TRBV12-3/TRBV12-4
D: TRBD2
CDR3: CASILSGSPGELFF
DNA: TGTGCCAGCATTCTTAGCGGGAGCCCCGGGGAGCTGTTTTTT

size: many
J: TRBJ2-5
V: TRBV7-2
D: TRBD2
CDR3: CASSDTLAAQYF
DNA: TGTGCCAGCAGCGATACACTAGCGGCCCAGTACTTC

size: many
J: TRBJ2-1
V: TRBV12-3/TRBV12-4
D: -
CDR3: CASSPGEVTYNEQFF
DNA: TGTGCCAGCAGTCCAGGGGAGGTAACCTACAATGAGCAGTTCTTC

size: once
J: TRBJ2-1
V: TRBV20-1
D: -
CDR3: CSASLAIGSNEQFF
DNA: TGCAGTGCTAGCCTAGCAATAGGGTCCAATGAGCAGTTCTTC

size: few
J: TRBJ1-2
V: TRBV7-2
D: -
CDR3: CASSLDLGLVYGYTF
DNA: TGTGCCAGCAGCTTAGATCTAGGCCTAGTCTATGGCTACACCTTC

size: many
J: TRBJ1-2
V: TRBV7-2
D: -
CDR3: CASRPGSYGYTF
DNA: TGTGCCAGCAGACCTGGGTCGTATGGCTACACCTTC

size: few
J: TRBJ2-2
V: TRBV5-6
D: -
CDR3: CASSPRIYTGELFF
DNA: TGTGCCAGCAGCCCCAGGATTTACACCGGGGAGCTGTTTTTT

size: -
J: TRBJ2-1
V: TRBV11-3
D: -
CDR3: CASATGPSGSYNEQFF
DNA: TGTGCCAGCGCCACCGGCCCGTCGGGCTCCTACAATGAGCAGTTCTTC

size: few
J: TRBJ2-7
V: TRBV4-3
D: -
CDR3: CASSQVPGSTYEQYF
DNA: TGCGCCAGCAGCCAAGTGCCGGGGTCAACCTACGAGCAGTACTTC

size: -
J: TRBJ2-5
V: TRBV5-5
D: TRBD1
CDR3: CASSPGQAKETQYF
DNA: TGTGCCAGCAGCCCGGGACAGGCCAAAGAGACCCAGTACTTC

size: -
J: TRBJ2-1
V: TRBV7-2
D: TRBD2
CDR3: CASSLKDWASGRANEQFF
DNA: TGTGCCAGCAGCTTAAAGGATTGGGCTAGCGGGAGGGCAAATGAGCAGTTCTTC

size: -
J: TRBJ2-7
V: TRBV29-1
D: TRBD1
CDR3: CSALTGGLSPISYEQYF
DNA: TGCAGCGCCCTGACAGGGGGCCTATCCCCCATTTCCTACGAGCAGTACTTC

size: few
J: TRBJ2-1
V: TRBV10-3
D: TRBD2
CDR3: CAISEDSGSLYNEQFF
DNA: TGTGCCATCAGTGAGGATAGCGGGAGTTTGTACAATGAGCAGTTCTTC

size: -
J: TRBJ2-1
V: TRBV11-2
D: -
CDR3: CASSSGYAGNEQFF
DNA: TGTGCCAGCAGCTCCGGGTACGCCGGCAATGAGCAGTTCTTC

size: -
J: TRBJ2-3
V: TRBV15
D: -
CDR3: CATSTLDRPDTQYF
DNA: TGTGCCACCAGCACACTTGATCGGCCAGATACGCAGTATTTT

size: few
J: TRBJ2-1
V: TRBV5-4
D: TRBD2
CDR3: CASSTPGLALDEQFF
DNA: TGTGCCAGCAGCACACCGGGACTAGCGTTGGATGAGCAGTTCTTC

size: -
J: TRBJ1-1
V: TRBV7-9
D: -
CDR3: CASSLFAVNTEAFF
DNA: TGTGCCAGCAGCTTGTTCGCAGTGAACACTGAAGCTTTCTTT

size: medium-sized
J: TRBJ1-4
V: TRBV7-6
D: -
CDR3: CASSLDRGEKLFF
DNA: TGTGCCAGCAGCTTAGATAGGGGTGAAAAACTGTTTTTT

size: -
J: TRBJ2-1
V: TRBV24-1
D: -
CDR3: CATSPADRAYNEQFF
DNA: TGTGCCACCAGCCCCGCGGACAGAGCTTACAATGAGCAGTTCTTC

size: few
J: TRBJ1-1
V: TRBV28
D: -
CDR3: CASSLFSLNTEAFF
DNA: TGTGCCAGCAGTTTATTTAGTCTGAACACTGAAGCTTTCTTT

size: -
J: TRBJ2-1
V: TRBV11-2
D: -
CDR3: CASRGGGWNEQFF
DNA: TGTGCCAGCAGAGGAGGGGGTTGGAATGAGCAGTTCTTC

size: -
J: TRBJ2-2
V: TRBV19
D: -
CDR3: CASRLSPNTGELFF
DNA: TGTGCCAGTAGGCTTAGCCCGAACACCGGGGAGCTGTTTTTT

size: -
J: TRBJ2-3
V: TRBV5-1
D: TRBD2
CDR3: CASSFLAGTTDTQYF
DNA: TGCGCCAGCAGTTTCCTAGCGGGGACCACAGATACGCAGTATTTT

size: -
J: TRBJ2-1
V: TRBV11-3
D: TRBD2
CDR3: CASSLNLAGGRNEQFF
DNA: TGTGCCAGCAGCTTAAACCTAGCGGGAGGACGCAATGAGCAGTTCTTC

size: -
J: TRBJ2-1
V: TRBV27
D: TRBD2
CDR3: CASSLSGRGEQFF
DNA: TGTGCCAGCAGTTTAAGCGGGAGGGGTGAGCAGTTCTTC

size: few
J: TRBJ2-2
V: TRBV6-1
D: -
CDR3: CASRGAGGTGELFF
DNA: TGTGCCAGCAGGGGGGCCGGGGGCACCGGGGAGCTGTTTTTT

size: few
J: TRBJ2-7
V: TRBV7-2
D: -
CDR3: CASSRLGPREQYF
DNA: TGTGCCAGCAGCCGCCTGGGGCCTCGCGAGCAGTACTTC

size: -
J: TRBJ1-1
V: TRBV6-5
D: TRBD1
CDR3: CASSWSGQGGSTEAFF
DNA: TGTGCCAGCAGTTGGTCCGGACAGGGGGGAAGCACTGAAGCTTTCTTT

size: many
J: TRBJ2-2
V: TRBV12-3/TRBV12-4
D: TRBD2
CDR3: CAGTGLAGSGELFF
DNA: TGTGCCGGAACGGGACTAGCGGGTTCCGGGGAGCTGTTTTTT